This T cell receptor beta chain was sequenced in a study of cytomegalovirus exposure and HLA in healthy donors. Study summary: When 350 to 500 donors were genotyped, over 80% of them were found to fall in the Caucasian-associated ancestry cluster.

Losses at the gene ends were 2 bases for V and 2 bases for J; bases not matched to a gene: 7. From germline, CDR1 is SGHTS and CDR2 YDEGEE. There are 15 residues in the CDR3. Primers included in the PCR were 60 Vbeta and 13 Jbeta primers. The table came from immunoSEQ multiplex PCR; TCRdb's copy has only in-frame clones and leaves some out. The data show 150,000 to 250,000 clones, around 74% seen once. The chain recombines TRBV5-8 with TRBJ2-7; 7 bases are shared with TRBD1. Sample: PBMCs. This TCR was sampled from a girl between 5 and 17 years old in good health and CMV-seropositive. The DNA for the CDR3 is TGTGCCAGCAGCTTCCTCCGGGACAGTCCCTACGAGCAGTACTTC. This encodes CASSFLRDSPYEQYF. The variable domain in full, completed from reference TRBV5-8 and TRBJ2-7, reads EAGVTQSPTHLIKTRGQQATLRCSPISGHTSVYWYQQALGLGLQFLLWYDEGEERNRGNFPPRFSGRQFPNYSSELNVNALELEDSALYLCASSFLRDSPYEQYFGPGTRLTVT.